Below, 13 T cell receptor beta chains from the same sample are listed, as sequenced in a study of identifying expanded T cells in peripheral blood. The method was immunoSEQ multiplex PCR; TCRdb's version includes in-frame clones alone and lacks a portion of them. There are about 100,000 clones in the sample; 80% to 90% occur only once, and 4.5% to 6.5% lies in the top ten. The specimen was blood. Source of these receptors: a person aged 18 to 75 in good health.

The chain couples TRBV6-5 to TRBJ2-2, with TRBD1 identical over 10 bases. After removal of 6 bases from V and 5 bases from J, the junction contained 3 bases not matched to a gene. The CDR3 extends over 14 amino acids. The germline V gene has CDR1 MNHEY and CDR2 SVGAGI. The CDR3 DNA reads TGTGCCAGCAGGGGACAGGGGAATACCGGGGAGCTGTTTTTT. Protein sequence: CASRGQGNTGELFF.

V and J are TRBV4-1 and TRBJ1-2; D possibly corresponds to TRBD1 (6 bases). The CDR3 is made up of 17 amino acids. V gave up 1 base and J gave up 2 bases, with 17 bases separating them. CDR1 and CDR2 from the germline V gene are MGHRA and YSYEKL. The CDR3 is CASSQVLGGTPNYGYTF. DNA of the CDR3: TGCGCCAGCAGCCAAGTTCTGGGCGGGACACCAAACTATGGCTACACCTTC.

DNA of the CDR3: TGTGCCAGCAGCTTGATGTTGAATGAGCAGTTCTTC. As protein: CASSLMLNEQFF. V gene TRBV5-4 combines with J gene TRBJ2-1; D is undetermined. V shed 1 base and J shed 7 bases, with 6 bases lying between them. The CDR3 runs to 12 residues. Germline V lookup: CDR1 SGHNT, CDR2 YYREEE (reference sequence).

V and J are TRBV11-3 and TRBJ2-3; the match to TRBD2 covers 12 bases. Germline CDR1 SGHNT, CDR2 YENEEA. Unmatched junction bases numbered 7, after V lost 4 bases and J lost 5 bases. This CDR3 spans 16 amino acids. Here the CDR3 reads CASSSRLAGVVDTQYF. The DNA for the CDR3 is TGTGCCAGCAGCTCGCGACTAGCGGGAGTGGTAGATACGCAGTATTTT.

V is TRBV30 and J is TRBJ1-3, with D uncertain. Between the trimmed V and J ends, which lost 0 bases and 14 bases, there was a span of 17 bases. The CDR3 is 13 residues long. Germline V gene data show CDR1 as GTSNPN and CDR2 as SVGIG (reference sequence). CDR3 sequence: CAWSVRQPNHLYF. The CDR3 nucleotides read TGTGCCTGGAGTGTACGTCAGCCCAACCATCTATATTTT.

The chain links TRBV6-6 to TRBJ1-2; 8 nucleotides align to TRBD1. J gave up 5 bases and V 5 bases, and 7 bases lay outside the gene matches. The CDR3 runs 14 residues. Germline V gene sequence: CDR1 MNHNY, CDR2 SVGAGI (reference sequence). Here the CDR3 reads CASSGQGGLYGYTF. CDR3 DNA sequence: TGTGCCAGCAGTGGACAGGGAGGGTTGTATGGCTACACCTTC.

The chain joins TRBV5-4 to TRBJ2-5; the D gene is possibly TRBD1 (5 bases). The CDR3 is 15 amino acids. Trimming shortened V by 4 bases and J by 5 bases, and 18 bases separated the two germline ends. Germline V gene lookup returns CDR1 SGHNT and CDR2 YYREEE (reference sequence). In nucleotides, the CDR3 is TGTGCCAGCAGCCCCAGGTTGGACAAGGCGGAGACCCAGTACTTC. Residues: CASSPRLDKAETQYF. The full variable domain, completed using reference TRBV5-4 and TRBJ2-5, is ETGVTQSPTHLIKTRGQQVTLRCSSQSGHNTVSWYQQALGQGPQFIFQYYREEENGRGNFPPRFSGLQFPNYSSELNVNALELDDSALYLCASSPRLDKAETQYFGPGTRLLVL.

The V and J genes are TRBV2 and TRBJ1-5; D gene uncertain. This CDR3 region has 16 residues. Germline V gene lookup returns CDR1 SNHLY and CDR2 FYNNEI. Trimming took 1 base from V and 3 from J, leaving 13 bases between them. The CDR3 loop reads CASSEGNTLVNQPQHF. In nucleotides, the CDR3 is TGTGCCAGCAGTGAAGGTAATACTCTCGTCAATCAGCCCCAGCATTTT. The full variable domain, rest sourced from reference TRBV2 and TRBJ1-5, is EPEVTQTPSHQVTQMGQEVILRCVPISNHLYFYWYRQILGQKVEFLVSFYNNEISEKSEIFDDQFSVERPDGSNFTLKIRSTKLEDSAMYFCASSEGNTLVNQPQHFGDGTRLSIL.

In its sample, this clone was seen once. The chain combines TRBV7-3 with TRBJ2-3; D remains ambiguous. V was pared by 4 bases and J by 0 bases, with 8 bases between. The CDR3 runs 14 residues. Germline V gene sequence: CDR1 SGHTA, CDR2 FQGTGA. The CDR3 nucleotides are TGTGCCAGCAGCTCCCAGGTTAGCACAGATACGCAGTATTTT. This codes for CASSSQVSTDTQYF. Variable domain in full (rest from reference TRBV7-3 and TRBJ2-3): GAGVSQTPSNKVTEKGKYVELRCDPISGHTALYWYRQSLGQGPEFLIYFQGTGAADDSGLPNDRFFAVRPEGSVSTLKIQRTERGDSAVYLCASSSQVSTDTQYFGPGTRLTVL.

The chain carries TRBV5-6 and TRBJ1-6; weak D call: TRBD1 (5 bases). Germline CDR1 SGHDT, CDR2 YYEEEE. Trimming removed 1 base from V and 9 bases from J, with 8 bases in between. The CDR3 is 13 amino acids. CDR3 residues: CASSLLGVSPLHF. The CDR3 DNA reads TGTGCCAGCAGCTTGTTGGGGGTTTCACCCCTCCACTTT.

The gene calls are TRBV11-3 and TRBJ1-6; 8 bases line up with TRBD1. V gave up 5 bases and J gave up 7 bases; unmatched junction bases: 7. CDR1 and CDR2 from the germline V gene are SGHNT and YENEEA. This CDR3 is built from 15 residues. CDR3 protein: CASSPGGAGNSPLHF. In DNA form, the CDR3 reads TGTGCCAGCAGCCCAGGGGGCGCCGGGAATTCACCCCTCCACTTT.

This chain links TRBV7-8 with TRBJ2-7, with D unclear. CDR3 length: 12 residues. V was trimmed by 5 bases and J by 2 bases, leaving 7 bases between them. Germline loops: CDR1 SGHVS, CDR2 FQNEAQ. CDR3 DNA sequence: TGTGCCAGCAGCGTAAGGGCCTACGAGCAGTACTTC. Translating it yields CASSVRAYEQYF.

The gene calls are TRBV6-4 and TRBJ2-1, with 9 nucleotides matching TRBD1. V gave up 2 bases and J gave up 8 bases; unmatched junction bases: 4. CDR1 and CDR2 (germline): MRHNA, SNTAGT. There are 14 residues in the CDR3. The DNA of the CDR3 is TGTGCCAGCAGTGACGGGACAGGGATAGATGAGCAGTTCTTC. Its protein product is CASSDGTGIDEQFF.